A selection of T cell receptor beta chains follows, all from one sample in a study of blood T cell repertoires in COVID-19. Data came from immunoSEQ multiplex PCR; TCRdb stores just in-frame clones and leaves some out. This table has approximately 390,000 clones, almost 90% appearing once. Sequenced sample: peripheral blood. These receptors all stem from a man aged 18-30 years with active or convalescent COVID-19. The CDR3 runs from the conserved cysteine through the conserved F or W. Fields, in order: V gene, CDR3 protein.

TRBV27,CASSLWGLGMFGTDTQYF
TRBV5-5,CASSLAPGTGNGYTF
TRBV19,CASTIGGLGYTF
TRBV6-4,CASSDPRAGPYEQYF
TRBV9,CASSVRSGRVNEQFF
TRBV4-2,CASSLTGGETEAFF
TRBV6-2/TRBV6-3,CASSPLLQVMNTEAFF
TRBV29-1,CSVERGSNTEAFF
TRBV4-1,CASSQETSGRALPFF
TRBV29-1,CSVVLAGPTSTDTQYF
TRBV4-3,CASSQKTVTYNEQFF
TRBV11-3,CASSSGAAAGNTIYF
TRBV28,CASSPRASTDTQYF
TRBV9,CASSDRVSGNTIYF
TRBV18,CASSPGLGYTF
TRBV19,CASSVREIAKNIQYF
TRBV5-6,CASSWGQGRGQPQHF
TRBV4-3,CASRPSDSNSYNEQFF
TRBV30,CAWSHGVWEQYF
TRBV11-2,CASSPGGQGTGNTIYF
TRBV7-3,CASSLTSGIWNEQFF
TRBV11-2,CASSPPGGAVREQFF
TRBV29-1,CSVLAEAGVVYNEQFF
TRBV19,CASSMTGQGFDEQYF
TRBV18,CASSPPMRGRLYEQYF
TRBV7-2,CASSHDRGYGYTF
TRBV28,CASSKGQGGNTEAFF
TRBV18,CASSPPRGLAAPAYEQYF
TRBV28,CASRNFPGQGLNSPLHF
TRBV29-1,CSVASGGARNEQFF
TRBV7-9,CASSLWTGRTDTQYF
TRBV7-3,CASSESSRSSYEQYF
TRBV6-1,CASSDQGGVTDTQYF
TRBV19,CASSWGLRSSYEQYF
TRBV19,CASSNAGNRNSPLHF
TRBV2,CASSRSTGTNYGYTF
TRBV27,CASSSTRQVARVGNQPQHF
TRBV6-5,CASSSDWASNQPQHF
TRBV3-1/TRBV3-2,CASSQDPDRAGDF
TRBV7-9,CASSWISGSGTGELFF
TRBV7-9,CASSLVGATYEQYF
TRBV19,CASAGGAPSYNEQFF
TRBV6-4,CASSLRGFDNSPLHF
TRBV5-5,CASSLEAGVGKLFF
TRBV27,CASSLSVTLTDTQYF
TRBV5-1,CASSLDRGDEKLFF
TRBV6-5,CASRNYPGLYEQYF
TRBV27,CASSFRGGNTEAFF
TRBV28,CASSITGDNYGYTF
TRBV6-2/TRBV6-3,CASSYRSGRSDEQFF
TRBV27,CASSSPGKSGGVADTQYF
TRBV4-3,CASSQDGTSAYNEQFF
TRBV5-1,CASSISRDEQFF
TRBV7-6,CASSPGAGGVTYNEQFF
TRBV5-1,CASSLTGSSYNEQFF
TRBV27,CASSPLKQGATEAFF
TRBV27,CASSLSQGAGNEQFF
TRBV27,CASSLVPLSQETQYF
TRBV29-1,CSVEKTGTYNEQFF
TRBV7-3,CASSIGTGFEQYF